This T cell receptor beta chain was found in a study of T cell responses to AZD1222 COVID-19 vaccine. General study results and limits: Only 5 to 7 AZD1222 recipients were seropositive at baseline. With two AZD1222 doses given, Spike-specific TCR breadth and depth both rose.

The germline V gene encodes CDR1 MDHEN and CDR2 SYDVKM. V lost 8 bases, J lost 1 base, and 12 bases lay in between. The CDR3 runs to 13 residues. Worth noting for this clone: Its matching antigen is unknown.

Generated by immunoSEQ multiplex PCR, the TCRdb table keeps only in-frame clones and is missing some. The sample holds roughly 100,000 clones, 89% seen once. This chain joins TRBV28 and TRBJ2-7; a weak D match, TRBD2 (6 bases). This TCR was sampled from an adult who received the AZD1222 COVID-19 vaccine. The specimen comprised peripheral blood, sampled 28 days after the second AZD1222 dose. The CDR3 coding sequence is TGTGCCAGCGGTAGCGGATCATCCTACGAGCAGTACTTC. It translates to CASGSGSSYEQYF.